The clone carrying this T cell receptor beta chain has more than one count but fewer than ten. The sample has other DNA sequences that encode this CDR3 too. The data were taken from a study of blood T cell repertoires in COVID-19. Original processing notes: Scientists estimated how many nucleated cells there were by amplifying reference gene primers. Data came from immunoSEQ multiplex PCR; TCRdb stores just in-frame clones and leaves some out. The D gene and trimming were derived from the DNA, and the V and J assignments and clone size from that table. The top ten hold roughly 17% of the sample, which has around 180,000 clones, roughly 79% seen once. The V segment lost 4 bases and the J segment 0 bases; nucleotides outside the gene matches: 6. CDR3 length: 18 residues. CDR1 is SGHNT, CDR2 YYREEE, per germline (reference sequence).

This TCR derives from a man aged 55 to 69 with active or convalescent COVID-19. Specimen: peripheral blood. The J gene is TRBJ2-2, the V gene TRBV5-4, with 13 bases aligning to TRBD2. The CDR3, as DNA: TGTGCCAGCAGCCCAGGACTAGCGGGAGCGGCGAACACCGGGGAGCTGTTTTTT. Translated, it gives CASSPGLAGAANTGELFF.